The 16 T cell receptor beta chains reported below all come from one sample, sequenced in a study of vaccination effects on CD4 cells after COVID-19. The method was immunoSEQ multiplex PCR; TCRdb's version includes in-frame clones alone and lacks a portion of them. This table holds tens of thousands of clones, approximately 77% found once. These receptors are not linked to any known antigen. It was after nine to ten days of culture that CD4+ T cells were isolated. The sample in question was CD4+ T cells from PBMCs cultured without peptide, obtained before COVID-19 vaccination. The receptors derive from a human donor who received a COVID-19 vaccine.

The chain employs TRBV28 and TRBJ1-1; no clear D. Germline CDR1 is MDHEN and CDR2 is SYDVKM. This CDR3 is 13 amino acids long. Trimming took 3 bases from V and 2 from J, leaving 7 bases between them. The CDR3 region has the DNA TGTGCCAGCAGTTTCAATATCAACACTGAAGCTTTCTTT. It encodes CASSFNINTEAFF.

The chain links TRBV5-6 to TRBJ2-6; 8 bases line up with TRBD1. This CDR3 is built from 14 residues. CDR1 and CDR2 from the germline V gene are SGHDT and YYEEEE. The trim removed 2 bases at V and 11 bases at J, leaving 6 bases unmatched. CDR3: CASSLTGGTDVLTF. As DNA, the CDR3 is TGTGCCAGCAGCTTAACAGGGGGAACGGACGTCCTGACTTTC.

The genes are TRBV19 and TRBJ1-5; perhaps TRBD1 as D (5 bases). Germline CDR1 LNHDA, CDR2 SQIVND (reference sequence). The CDR3 is made up of 18 amino acids. V lost 5 bases to trimming and J lost 0 bases, with 20 bases between them. The DNA for the CDR3 is TGTGCCAGTAGTTGGTACCTTTCCCGACAGCATAGCAATCAGCCCCAGCATTTT. This encodes CASSWYLSRQHSNQPQHF.

J is TRBJ2-7 and V is TRBV7-2, with 9 bases aligning to TRBD1. J was trimmed by 3 bases and V by 1 base; bases with no gene match: 4. CDR1 and CDR2 from the germline V gene are SGHTA and FQGNSA. The CDR3 is made up of 15 amino acids. The CDR3 DNA follows: TGTGCCAGCAGCTTAGGGAGGACAGGGGTCTACGAGCAGTACGTC. Encoded protein: CASSLGRTGVYEQYV.

The chain employs TRBV30 and TRBJ1-2; tentatively, D is TRBD1 (5 bases). V lost 4 bases and J lost 8, with 17 bases in between. In germline, CDR1 is GTSNPN, CDR2 SVGIG (reference sequence). The CDR3 loop spans 13 amino acids. The CDR3 reads CAWTKYGGVGYTF. The CDR3 DNA reads as TGTGCCTGGACTAAGTACGGGGGTGTAGGCTACACCTTC.

This clone was picked up one time. V usage is TRBV10-2 and J usage is TRBJ2-5, with D possibly matching TRBD1 (6 bases). This CDR3 contains 15 residues. Germline CDR1 and CDR2: WSHSY and SAAADI. The germline V and J ends were trimmed by 2 bases and 2 bases, with 12 bases remaining between them. CDR3 bases: TGCGCCAGCAGTGAGGCTGGGGGCCGACAAGAGACCCAGTACTTC. Translated, it gives CASSEAGGRQETQYF.

The chain recombines TRBV5-6 with TRBJ2-1; no firm D call. CDR1 and CDR2 (germline): SGHDT, YYEEEE. CDR3 length: 17 amino acids. The ends were cut back, 1 base at V and 9 bases at J, with 23 bases in the middle. The CDR3 region is CASSLYVGQRLMGEQFF. CDR3 DNA: TGTGCCAGCAGCTTGTACGTCGGGCAACGGCTAATGGGTGAGCAGTTCTTC.

The chain's CDR3 is CASSEGGRLPDTQYF. The CDR3 DNA sequence: TGTGCCAGCAGTGAAGGTGGGCGTTTACCAGATACGCAGTATTTT. The chain employs TRBV6-1 and TRBJ2-3; D call uncertain. Germline V gene lookup returns CDR1 MNHNS and CDR2 SASEGT. V gave up 1 base and J gave up 4 bases, with 12 bases separating them. This CDR3 contains 15 residues.

The V gene is TRBV27, the J gene TRBJ2-3; no firm D call. The CDR3 covers 15 residues. Deletions cut 6 bases from V and 0 bases from J, with 13 bases between. Germline V CDR1 and CDR2: MNHEY, SMNVEV (reference sequence). The CDR3: CASSLRATSTDTQYF. CDR3 nucleotide sequence: TGTGCCAGCAGCCTACGGGCAACAAGCACAGATACGCAGTATTTT.

This chain connects TRBV4-2 to TRBJ1-2, with D possibly being TRBD1 (6 bases). Trimming stripped 2 bases from V and 0 bases from J, with 10 bases between. This CDR3 has 15 residues. Looked up from germline, CDR1 is LGHNA and CDR2 is YNFKEQ. In nucleotides, the CDR3 is TGTGCCAGCAGCCAACGGACAGCGGCTAACTATGGCTACACCTTC. Translated: CASSQRTAANYGYTF.

The genes are TRBV10-3 and TRBJ2-7; tentative D call: TRBD1 (6 bases). Germline V gene sequence: CDR1 ENHRY, CDR2 SYGVKD. This CDR3 region has 16 residues. V gave up 0 bases and J gave up 2 bases, with 14 bases separating them. CDR3 amino acids: CAISESIRGFTYEQYV. As DNA, the CDR3 is TGTGCCATCAGTGAGTCGATCAGGGGTTTTACCTACGAGCAGTACGTC.

This rearrangement joins TRBV18 to TRBJ1-1, with D perhaps TRBD1 (5 bases). V was shortened by 3 bases and J by 0 bases, with 11 bases between the two germline ends. The germline V gene has CDR1 KGHSH and CDR2 LQKENI. There are 15 residues in the CDR3. The CDR3 loop is CASSPGTAMNTEAFF. The CDR3 DNA follows: TGTGCCAGCTCACCGGGGACGGCCATGAACACTGAAGCTTTCTTT.

The V gene is TRBV6-5, the J gene TRBJ1-3; no reliable D call. The germline gives CDR1 MNHEY, CDR2 SVGAGI. V shed 7 bases and J shed 0 bases, with 13 bases lying between them. This CDR3 has 15 residues. The CDR3: CASTETVHSGNTIYF. CDR3 in DNA: TGTGCCAGCACCGAAACAGTACACTCTGGAAACACCATATATTTT.

The chain has TRBV4-1 and TRBJ2-2, with D maybe TRBD2 (6 bases). Trimming stripped 1 base from V and 4 bases from J, with 19 bases between. The CDR3 runs 18 residues. Germline lookup yields CDR1 MGHRA and CDR2 YSYEKL. CDR3: CASSQVRGVRGGTGELFF. CDR3 sequence (DNA): TGCGCCAGCAGCCAAGTACGGGGCGTGCGGGGCGGCACCGGGGAGCTGTTTTTT.

The chain carries TRBV19 and TRBJ2-7; 8 nucleotides agree with TRBD1. Germline loops: CDR1 LNHDA, CDR2 SQIVND (reference sequence). Losses at the gene ends were 5 bases for V and 7 bases for J; bases not matched to a gene: 4. CDR3 length equals 12 residues. In DNA form, the CDR3 reads TGTGCCAGTAGTGGCCGGGACAGGGAGCAGTACGTC. Translation: CASSGRDREQYV.

The chain couples TRBV19 to TRBJ2-7; D is uncertain. Germline V gene data show CDR1 as LNHDA and CDR2 as SQIVND (reference sequence). Deletions cut 8 bases from V and 2 bases from J, with 10 bases between. The CDR3 runs 12 residues. CDR3 nucleotide sequence: TGTGCCAGTTTCTGCAAGGCCTACGAGCAGTACGTC. Its protein product is CASFCKAYEQYV.